The T cell receptor (beta chain) described here comes from a study of regulatory T cells in long-lasting Graves disease. The CDR3 extends over 13 amino acids. The V gene lost 1 base and the J gene lost 0 bases, with 3 bases spanning the gap. Germline values: CDR1 MGHRA, CDR2 YSYEKL. Worth noting for this clonotype: Its matching antigen is unknown. The missing conserved phenylalanine or tryptophan at the end of this CDR3 makes a read error likely.

General study findings and limits: Reduced TCR diversity was observed in persistent Graves' patients versus newly diagnosed patients.

The TCR beta library used iRepertoire HTBI primers with Arm-PCR amplification of CDR3. Each CDR3 protein is one row after TCRdb ran MiXCR on the multiplex PCR reads. The data hold around 500,000 distinct CDR3 sequences, with 15% to 20% observed a single time. Time point indicated: newly diagnosed GD, antithyroid drugs for less than 3 months. PBMC RNA served as the TCR library source. These same records also appear under a second study, on T cells in Graves' hyperthyroidism and ophthalmopathy. This second study says: Researchers report that a 13 V-J model separated ophthalmopathy from stable hyperthyroidism. For ophthalmopathy, model prediction preceded onset by a median about six months.

The rearrangement uses TRBV4-1 and TRBJ1-1; no clear D. This TCR derives from a middle-aged woman with Graves disease. The input for sequencing was peripheral blood mononuclear cells (PBMCs), taken at new diagnosis, from a patient treated with antithyroid drugs. The CDR3 nucleotides read TGCGCCAGCAGCCAAGGGATGAACACTGAAGCTTTCCTT. Its translation: CASSQGMNTEAFL.